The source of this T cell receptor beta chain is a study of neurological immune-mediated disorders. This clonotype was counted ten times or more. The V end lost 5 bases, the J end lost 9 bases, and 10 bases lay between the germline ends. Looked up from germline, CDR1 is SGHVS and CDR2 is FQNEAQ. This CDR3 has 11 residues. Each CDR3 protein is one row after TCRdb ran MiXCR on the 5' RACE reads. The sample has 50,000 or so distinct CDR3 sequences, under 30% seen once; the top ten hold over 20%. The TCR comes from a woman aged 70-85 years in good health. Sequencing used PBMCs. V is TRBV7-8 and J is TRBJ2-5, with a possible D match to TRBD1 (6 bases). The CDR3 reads CASSRGGSQYF. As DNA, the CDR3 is TGTGCCAGCAGCCGAGGGGGATCCCAGTACTTC.